Sequencing of this TCR beta chain was carried out in a study of T cell changes during pregnancy in multiple sclerosis. Assay used: immunoSEQ multiplex PCR; TCRdb lists only in-frame clones, some missing. The sample has tens of thousands of clones, about nine tenths seen once. V was clipped by 8 bases and J by 0 bases; unmatched bases: 7. The V gene's germline CDR1 is MNHEY and CDR2 SVGAGI. The CDR3 consists of 15 residues. This chain uses TRBV6-5 with TRBJ2-4; 7 bases are a match to TRBD2. The sample was peripheral blood, taken in the third trimester of pregnancy. This TCR was sampled from a female donor in good health, enrolled as a control in a pregnancy study. The CDR3 spells CASQPGGGAKNIQYF. Here the CDR3 DNA reads TGTGCCAGCCAACCGGGAGGCGGAGCCAAAAACATTCAGTACTTC.